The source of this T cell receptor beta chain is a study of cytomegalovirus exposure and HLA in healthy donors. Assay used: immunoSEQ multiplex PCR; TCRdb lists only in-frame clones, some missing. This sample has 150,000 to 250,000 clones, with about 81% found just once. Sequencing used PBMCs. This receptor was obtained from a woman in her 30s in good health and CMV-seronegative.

The CDR3 spells CASSLRRTNSDTQYF. The CDR3 DNA reads TGTGCCAGCAGCTTACGTCGGACAAATTCAGATACGCAGTATTTT. The rearrangement links TRBV7-3 to TRBJ2-3; TRBD1 is a possible D gene (5 bases). Germline V CDR1 and CDR2: SGHTA, FQGTGA. The CDR3 spans 15 residues. Between the trimmed V and J ends, which lost 2 bases and 4 bases, there was a span of 13 bases.